Only a few counts were recorded for the clone carrying this T cell receptor beta chain. Its antigen is not known. This entry comes from a study of cytomegalovirus exposure and HLA in healthy donors. About the research overall: From some 180 million T cells, an earlier analysis saw 100 million to 140 million unique TCR beta sequences.

In nominal health when sampled, donors likely had unrecorded immune exposures nonetheless. Study-wide results and limits: A likely sequencing artifact accounted for one observed cluster of highly shared sequence variants.

CDR1 and CDR2 from the germline V gene are SGHRS and YFSETQ. The ends lost 4 bases at V and 8 bases at J; junction bases unmatched: 8. This CDR3 spans 14 amino acids. Vbeta (60) and Jbeta (13) primers were used in the PCR. Here immunoSEQ multiplex PCR was the method, and the copy in TCRdb shows in-frame clones only, minus some. Of 64,000 or so clones in the sample, about 71% were seen once. The specimen sequenced was PBMCs. This sequence joins TRBV5-1 and TRBJ1-4; 7 bases are shared with TRBD1. The receptor was derived from a woman aged 45-65 years in good health and CMV-seropositive. The CDR3 DNA is TGCGCCAGCAGCGCGGGACAGACTGTGGAAAAACTGTTTTTT. Translating gives CASSAGQTVEKLFF.